These T cell receptor beta chains were read from a single sample in a study of CD8+CD57+ T cells in acquired aplastic anemia. TCRdb reanalysed the reads using MiXCR and keeps one entry per CDR3 protein. The sample records approximately 170,000 distinct CDR3 sequences, about 53% being singletons. The specimen was sorted CD4+, CD8+, or CD8+CD57+ T cells (not recorded which) from PBMCs. The receptors derive from a human donor in good health, serving as a control. The conserved cysteine and the conserved F or W are not part of the CDR3 here. Fields, in order: J gene, V gene, CDR3 protein.

j_call: TRBJ2-7
v_call: TRBV20-1
cdr3_aa: SARGGQYEQY

j_call: TRBJ2-3
v_call: TRBV5-1
cdr3_aa: ASSHSGGAMDTQY

j_call: TRBJ1-6
v_call: TRBV19
cdr3_aa: ASSIGPGSPLH

j_call: TRBJ2-5
v_call: TRBV7-2
cdr3_aa: ASSPTGTSGETQY

j_call: TRBJ2-5
v_call: TRBV2
cdr3_aa: ASSGAGGSQETQY

j_call: TRBJ1-2
v_call: TRBV18
cdr3_aa: ASSPPGDGGYT

j_call: TRBJ1-2
v_call: TRBV5-1
cdr3_aa: ASSFPGDGYT

j_call: TRBJ2-1
v_call: TRBV7-9
cdr3_aa: ASGQGSVNEQF

j_call: TRBJ2-7
v_call: TRBV20-1
cdr3_aa: SAPGQGHYEQY

j_call: TRBJ1-5
v_call: TRBV7-9
cdr3_aa: ASSLGVGGSNQPQH

j_call: TRBJ2-7
v_call: TRBV7-6
cdr3_aa: ASSLGVLAGGEEQY

j_call: TRBJ2-7
v_call: TRBV25-1
cdr3_aa: ASSEYGTSEREQY

j_call: TRBJ2-3
v_call: TRBV20-1
cdr3_aa: SAGLGGGLTDTQY

j_call: TRBJ2-5
v_call: TRBV7-8
cdr3_aa: ASSLEGLQETQY

j_call: TRBJ1-1
v_call: TRBV5-6
cdr3_aa: ASSLETGRSTKLNTEAF

j_call: TRBJ1-6
v_call: TRBV11-1
cdr3_aa: ASSLTVINSPLH

j_call: TRBJ2-1
v_call: TRBV29-1
cdr3_aa: SGGLAGWNEQF

j_call: TRBJ2-7
v_call: TRBV5-1
cdr3_aa: ASSSGGGQQVYEQY

j_call: TRBJ1-6
v_call: TRBV5-1
cdr3_aa: ASSFDTSSYNSPLH

j_call: TRBJ1-1
v_call: TRBV7-3
cdr3_aa: ASSLPGTGVLLNTEAF

j_call: TRBJ1-5
v_call: TRBV10-2
cdr3_aa: ASNAGTGSNQPQH

j_call: TRBJ2-5
v_call: TRBV10-3
cdr3_aa: AISESGGLQETQY

j_call: TRBJ2-5
v_call: TRBV9
cdr3_aa: ASSVGGALETQY

j_call: TRBJ1-1
v_call: TRBV10-3
cdr3_aa: AISSNRENTEAF

j_call: TRBJ1-2
v_call: TRBV19
cdr3_aa: ASTKGLYGYT

j_call: TRBJ2-2
v_call: TRBV24-1
cdr3_aa: ATSDFRVHGELF

j_call: TRBJ2-3
v_call: TRBV15
cdr3_aa: ATSRDDTQY

j_call: TRBJ2-7
v_call: TRBV24-1
cdr3_aa: ATSDQDSYEQY